The present TCR beta chain was sequenced within a study of T cells in localized non-small cell lung cancer. Trimming took off 0 bases at V and 2 bases at J, with 20 bases between the two ends. CDR1 and CDR2 from the germline V gene are LGHNA and YNFKEQ. The CDR3 totals 18 residues. TCRdb's copy holds only in-frame clones and misses some; the assay was immunoSEQ multiplex PCR. The sample includes some 72,000 clones, approximately 85% seen only once; the top ten take more than 2.5%. The sequencing here drew on peripheral blood, taken before any cancer treatment. The receptor was isolated from a man aged 40-75 years with stage I lung adenocarcinoma. The chain joins TRBV4-2 to TRBJ2-7; D could derive from TRBD1 or TRBD2 (5 bases each). CDR3 protein: CASSQDMGTATLPYEQYF. CDR3 sequence (DNA): TGTGCCAGCAGCCAAGATATGGGGACCGCTACGCTACCCTACGAGCAGTACTTC.